One and the same sample provided the 2 T cell receptor beta chains below, sequenced in a study of CD8 T cells in ankylosing spondylitis. MiXCR was run by TCRdb on the 5' RACE reads, yielding one entry per CDR3 protein. The sample includes roughly 230,000 distinct CDR3 sequences, over 15% of them seen just once. The sample taken for sequencing was blood, either unsorted or a sorted T cell fraction (not recorded which). These receptors all stem from a male donor with ankylosing spondylitis or in good health (not recorded which).

Of note for this clonotype: A junction boundary mismatches the germline segment, possibly from a read error. CDR3 coding DNA: TGCAGCGTTGTTGGCATTGTGGGGACAGGGTCCTACAATGGGCAGTTCTTC. This sequence encodes CSVVGIVGTGSYNGQFF. The V and J genes are TRBV29-1 and TRBJ2-1; 9 bases align to TRBD1. Germline CDR1 SQVTM, CDR2 ANQGSEA. The CDR3 sequence is 17 residues long.

This clonotype was detected only a few times. V gene TRBV20-1 combines with J gene TRBJ2-1, with TRBD1 identical over 7 bases. The CDR3 runs to 15 residues. The V and J ends lost 1 base and 4 bases, in that order; junction bases with no gene match: 7. Looked up from germline, CDR1 is DFQATT and CDR2 is SNEGSKA (reference sequence). This chain's CDR3 is CSARGEGAHYNEQFF. In nucleotides, the CDR3 is TGCAGTGCTAGAGGAGAGGGGGCGCATTACAATGAGCAGTTCTTC.